These T cell receptor beta chains were read from a single sample in a study of cytomegalovirus exposure and HLA in healthy donors. The protocol was immunoSEQ multiplex PCR, while the TCRdb copy is restricted to in-frame clones and leaves out a portion. The table shows more than 200,000 clones, with roughly 84% occurring only once. Sequences were obtained from PBMCs. These receptors all stem from a girl aged 5-17 years in good health and CMV-seronegative. The CDR3 runs from the conserved cysteine through the conserved F or W. The D gene is left open where the match is weak. Clone size is not always given. Where it is, it says once, few, many or a class for expanded clones.

d_gene: TRBD1
v_gene: TRBV7-3
abundance: -
j_gene: TRBJ2-2
CDR3nt: TGTGCCAGCAGCCCAATGACAGGGCACACCGGGGAGCTGTTTTTT
CDR3aa: CASSPMTGHTGELFF

d_gene: -
v_gene: TRBV5-4
abundance: few
j_gene: TRBJ2-1
CDR3nt: TGTGCCAGCAGCCCAAGTCGGGGGGAGCAGTTCTTC
CDR3aa: CASSPSRGEQFF

d_gene: -
v_gene: TRBV28
abundance: -
j_gene: TRBJ1-1
CDR3nt: TGTGCCAGCAGTTTAGGTTTCGGGGAAAGCACTGAAGCTTTCTTT
CDR3aa: CASSLGFGESTEAFF

d_gene: TRBD1
v_gene: TRBV30
abundance: -
j_gene: TRBJ1-2
CDR3nt: TGTGCCCGCCGACAGGGGGAAGGTTCTTTTTATGGCTACACCTTC
CDR3aa: CARRQGEGSFYGYTF

d_gene: TRBD1
v_gene: TRBV5-1
abundance: -
j_gene: TRBJ1-1
CDR3nt: TGCGCCAGCAGCTTGGAAACAGGGGATGGGACTGAAGCTTTCTTT
CDR3aa: CASSLETGDGTEAFF

d_gene: -
v_gene: TRBV19
abundance: -
j_gene: TRBJ1-4
CDR3nt: TGTGCCAGTAAGGACGGAGGTTTCACTAGCCTGACAAAACTGTTTTTT
CDR3aa: CASKDGGFTSLTKLFF

d_gene: TRBD2
v_gene: TRBV6-1
abundance: -
j_gene: TRBJ2-7
CDR3nt: TGTGCCAGCCTAGAGCGACTAGCGAGGTCCTACGAGCAGTACTTC
CDR3aa: CASLERLARSYEQYF

d_gene: TRBD1
v_gene: TRBV29-1
abundance: -
j_gene: TRBJ1-4
CDR3nt: TGCAGCGTTGGGGACAGGAATGAAAAACTGTTTTTT
CDR3aa: CSVGDRNEKLFF

d_gene: TRBD2
v_gene: TRBV4-1
abundance: few
j_gene: TRBJ2-6
CDR3nt: TGCGCCAGCAGCCAATTTACTAGCGGGCGGGTCTCTGGGGCCAACGTCCTGACTTTC
CDR3aa: CASSQFTSGRVSGANVLTF

d_gene: TRBD1
v_gene: TRBV9
abundance: few
j_gene: TRBJ1-1
CDR3nt: TGTGCCAGCAGCGTAGTGGGACAGGGCAGCACTGAAGCTTTCTTT
CDR3aa: CASSVVGQGSTEAFF

d_gene: TRBD2
v_gene: TRBV30
abundance: -
j_gene: TRBJ2-5
CDR3nt: TGTGCCTGGAGACTTAGCGGGGTCCAAGAGACCCAGTACTTC
CDR3aa: CAWRLSGVQETQYF

d_gene: -
v_gene: TRBV5-1
abundance: -
j_gene: TRBJ2-7
CDR3nt: TGCGCCAGCAGTATCGAGCGGGCTTCCTACGAGCAGTACTTC
CDR3aa: CASSIERASYEQYF

d_gene: TRBD2
v_gene: TRBV27
abundance: -
j_gene: TRBJ2-7
CDR3nt: TGTGCCAGCACCCGAAGCGGGGGGGGGATCTCCTACGAGCAGTACTTC
CDR3aa: CASTRSGGGISYEQYF

d_gene: -
v_gene: TRBV28
abundance: -
j_gene: TRBJ1-3
CDR3nt: TGTGCCAGCAATTTACCCTCTTATGGAAACACCATATATTTT
CDR3aa: CASNLPSYGNTIYF

d_gene: TRBD2
v_gene: TRBV5-1
abundance: -
j_gene: TRBJ2-1
CDR3nt: TGCGCCAGCAGAGGCGGGACTAGCGGGAGTTCCGCCTACAATGAGCAGTTCTTC
CDR3aa: CASRGGTSGSSAYNEQFF

d_gene: -
v_gene: TRBV11-2
abundance: -
j_gene: TRBJ1-2
CDR3nt: TGTGCCAGCAGCTTGACGCCACGGACTGACTATGGCTACACCTTC
CDR3aa: CASSLTPRTDYGYTF

d_gene: TRBD1
v_gene: TRBV9
abundance: -
j_gene: TRBJ1-4
CDR3nt: TGTGCCAGCAGCGTGGGGGACAGAAATAATGAAAAACTGTTTTTT
CDR3aa: CASSVGDRNNEKLFF

d_gene: -
v_gene: TRBV5-1
abundance: few
j_gene: TRBJ1-2
CDR3nt: TGCGCCAGCAGCCTACTACAACACTATGGCTACACCTTC
CDR3aa: CASSLLQHYGYTF

d_gene: TRBD1
v_gene: TRBV6-5
abundance: -
j_gene: TRBJ2-2
CDR3nt: TGTGCCAGCAGCTCACAGGGGGTGGGCACCGGGGAGCTGTTTTTT
CDR3aa: CASSSQGVGTGELFF

d_gene: TRBD2
v_gene: TRBV7-3
abundance: few
j_gene: TRBJ2-1
CDR3nt: TGTGCCAGCAGCGGCGGGGGGCGGATGGACAATGAGCAGTTCTTC
CDR3aa: CASSGGGRMDNEQFF

d_gene: TRBD2
v_gene: TRBV7-6
abundance: -
j_gene: TRBJ2-3
CDR3nt: TGTGCCAGCAGCTTAGTAGTTGCGGGGGGCACAGATACGCAGTATTTT
CDR3aa: CASSLVVAGGTDTQYF

d_gene: -
v_gene: TRBV5-4
abundance: -
j_gene: TRBJ1-5
CDR3nt: TGTGCCAGCAGCTTGTCGCCAGGGCCCAATCAGCCCCAGCATTTT
CDR3aa: CASSLSPGPNQPQHF

d_gene: -
v_gene: TRBV6-1
abundance: -
j_gene: TRBJ1-6
CDR3nt: TGTGCCAGCAGTGTATCAAGTCTATTGAGTTCACCCCTCCACTTT
CDR3aa: CASSVSSLLSSPLHF

d_gene: -
v_gene: TRBV7-2
abundance: -
j_gene: TRBJ2-3
CDR3nt: TGTGCCAGCAGCTTAGCGGGGCCAGATACGCAGTATTTT
CDR3aa: CASSLAGPDTQYF

d_gene: -
v_gene: TRBV5-4
abundance: once
j_gene: TRBJ1-2
CDR3nt: TGTGCCAGCAGCTTTGGCCCAAGCGGGAACTATGGCTACACCTTC
CDR3aa: CASSFGPSGNYGYTF

d_gene: -
v_gene: TRBV18
abundance: -
j_gene: TRBJ2-5
CDR3nt: TGTGCCAGCTCACCACAGAATAGCGGTATGGACCAGTACTTC
CDR3aa: CASSPQNSGMDQYF

d_gene: TRBD1
v_gene: TRBV7-2
abundance: -
j_gene: TRBJ1-2
CDR3nt: TGTGCCAGCAGCTATACGGCCGGGACAGGGTTTGGCTACACCTTC
CDR3aa: CASSYTAGTGFGYTF

d_gene: -
v_gene: TRBV5-1
abundance: -
j_gene: TRBJ2-7
CDR3nt: TGCGCCAGCAGCTTGGATCGCGGCTACGAGCAGTACTTC
CDR3aa: CASSLDRGYEQYF

d_gene: -
v_gene: TRBV7-9
abundance: -
j_gene: TRBJ1-1
CDR3nt: TGTTCCAGCAGCCCCCCCGGTGGGGAGCAGTACTTGAACACTGAAGCTTTCTTT
CDR3aa: CSSSPPGGEQYLNTEAFF

d_gene: -
v_gene: TRBV28
abundance: once
j_gene: TRBJ1-2
CDR3nt: TGTGCCAGCAGCCCCTGGCCTGGCGGCTACACCTTC
CDR3aa: CASSPWPGGYTF

d_gene: TRBD2
v_gene: TRBV6-5
abundance: -
j_gene: TRBJ2-1
CDR3nt: TGTGCCAGCAGTTACTCGGGACTAGGTTCTGAGCAGTTCTTC
CDR3aa: CASSYSGLGSEQFF

d_gene: TRBD1
v_gene: TRBV28
abundance: -
j_gene: TRBJ2-7
CDR3nt: TGTGCCAGCTGGGCCCTCGGGACAGGGCACTACGAGCAGTACTTC
CDR3aa: CASWALGTGHYEQYF

d_gene: TRBD1
v_gene: TRBV9
abundance: -
j_gene: TRBJ1-6
CDR3nt: TGTGCCAGCAGCCCGACCCCCCACAGGGGGGTTAATTCACCCCTCCACTTT
CDR3aa: CASSPTPHRGVNSPLHF

d_gene: TRBD1
v_gene: TRBV29-1
abundance: -
j_gene: TRBJ2-7
CDR3nt: TGCAGCGTGGGGACAGTTACCTACGAGCAGTACTTC
CDR3aa: CSVGTVTYEQYF

d_gene: TRBD2
v_gene: TRBV5-3
abundance: -
j_gene: TRBJ2-1
CDR3nt: TGTGCCAGAAGCCCGACCGGACTAGCGGGAGTGACGTGTGGGGACAATGAGCAGTTCTTC
CDR3aa: CARSPTGLAGVTCGDNEQFF

d_gene: -
v_gene: TRBV15
abundance: -
j_gene: TRBJ1-1
CDR3nt: TGTGCCACCAGCAGGGGGGACTCGAACACTGAAGCTTTCTTT
CDR3aa: CATSRGDSNTEAFF

d_gene: -
v_gene: TRBV6-1
abundance: few
j_gene: TRBJ2-7
CDR3nt: TGTGCCAGCAGTGATAACAGGGTGAACTCCTACGAGCAGTACTTC
CDR3aa: CASSDNRVNSYEQYF

d_gene: TRBD1
v_gene: TRBV5-1
abundance: -
j_gene: TRBJ1-2
CDR3nt: TGCGCCAGCAGCCCGGGAGGACAGGGACCGGGGGGCTACACCTTC
CDR3aa: CASSPGGQGPGGYTF

d_gene: TRBD2
v_gene: TRBV7-6
abundance: -
j_gene: TRBJ2-3
CDR3nt: TGTGCCAGCAGCTTAGGAAAGCGGGGGGCCCCATGGGATACGCAGTATTTT
CDR3aa: CASSLGKRGAPWDTQYF

d_gene: -
v_gene: TRBV5-1
abundance: -
j_gene: TRBJ2-3
CDR3nt: TGCGCCAGCAGCTTGTTCTGGGGGCCCACAGATACGCAGTATTTT
CDR3aa: CASSLFWGPTDTQYF

d_gene: TRBD1
v_gene: TRBV15
abundance: -
j_gene: TRBJ2-1
CDR3nt: TGTGCCACCAGCAGAGGACAGGGGGCAGGGTACAATGAGCAGTTCTTC
CDR3aa: CATSRGQGAGYNEQFF

d_gene: TRBD2
v_gene: TRBV10-3
abundance: once
j_gene: TRBJ2-7
CDR3nt: TGTGCCATCAGTAGCGGGGTGGCTATAGGCGAGCAGTACTTC
CDR3aa: CAISSGVAIGEQYF

d_gene: -
v_gene: TRBV28
abundance: -
j_gene: TRBJ1-3
CDR3nt: TGTGCCAGCAGTTTACGCAGTTCCCACTCTGGAAACACCATATATTTT
CDR3aa: CASSLRSSHSGNTIYF

d_gene: -
v_gene: TRBV2
abundance: -
j_gene: TRBJ1-3
CDR3nt: TGTGCCAGTACCTATCTAAGCTCTGGAAACACCATATATTTT
CDR3aa: CASTYLSSGNTIYF

d_gene: -
v_gene: TRBV15
abundance: -
j_gene: TRBJ2-1
CDR3nt: TGTGCCACCAGCAGAATGGGGGGGCAATACAATGAGCAGTTCTTC
CDR3aa: CATSRMGGQYNEQFF

d_gene: -
v_gene: TRBV29-1
abundance: -
j_gene: TRBJ1-1
CDR3nt: TGCAGCGTTTCGGACAGTGAAGCTTTCTTT
CDR3aa: CSVSDSEAFF

d_gene: TRBD1
v_gene: TRBV11-3
abundance: -
j_gene: TRBJ2-3
CDR3nt: TGTGCCAGCAGCTTAGGGACCAGGGGGCCCTCAGATACGCAGTATTTT
CDR3aa: CASSLGTRGPSDTQYF